The sequence of this T cell receptor beta chain was determined in a study of T cell clonality in common variable immunodeficiency. Data came from immunoSEQ multiplex PCR; TCRdb stores just in-frame clones and leaves some out. The sample includes 30,000 to 35,000 clones, none of them occurring once. The CDR3 loop spans 13 amino acids. Germline-derived CDR1 and CDR2 are SGHRS and YFSETQ. The ends lost 9 bases at V and 0 bases at J; junction bases unmatched: 4. General observations from the study: Fewer deletions and N-nucleotide insertions were reportedly seen in common variable immunodeficiency TCR beta sequences.

Most patients and controls had Caucasian heritage. There are many counts of this clone. Its target is unknown. The sequenced fragment ends 3 residues before the CDR3 boundary, so the rest is inferred from the germline J gene. J is TRBJ1-1 and V is TRBV5-1, with 8 bases that match TRBD1. The specimen sequenced was peripheral blood mononuclear cells. The TCR was taken from a person between 18 and 69 years old in good health. The CDR3 protein is CATGQGMNTEAFF. The DNA read from the CDR3 is TGCGCCACCGGACAGGGCATGAACACTGAA.